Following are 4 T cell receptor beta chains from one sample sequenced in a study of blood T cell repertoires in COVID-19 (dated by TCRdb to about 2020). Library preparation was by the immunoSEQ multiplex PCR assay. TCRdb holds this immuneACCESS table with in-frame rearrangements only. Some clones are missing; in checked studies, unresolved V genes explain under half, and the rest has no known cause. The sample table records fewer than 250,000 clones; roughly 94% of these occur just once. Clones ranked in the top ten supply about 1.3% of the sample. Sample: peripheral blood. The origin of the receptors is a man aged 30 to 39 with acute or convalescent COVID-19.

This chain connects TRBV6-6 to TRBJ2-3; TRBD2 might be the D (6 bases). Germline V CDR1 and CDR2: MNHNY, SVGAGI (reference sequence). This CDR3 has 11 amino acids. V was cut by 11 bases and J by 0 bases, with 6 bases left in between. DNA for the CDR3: TGTGCCGGGGGGAGCACAGATACGCAGTATTTT. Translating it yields CAGGSTDTQYF.

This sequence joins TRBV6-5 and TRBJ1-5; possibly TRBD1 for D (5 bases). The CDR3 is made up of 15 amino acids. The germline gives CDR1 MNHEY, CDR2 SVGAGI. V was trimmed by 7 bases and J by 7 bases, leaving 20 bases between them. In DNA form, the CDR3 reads TGTGCCAGCATGACCCTTCACAGGCTGGGGCAGCCCCAGCATTTT. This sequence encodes CASMTLHRLGQPQHF.

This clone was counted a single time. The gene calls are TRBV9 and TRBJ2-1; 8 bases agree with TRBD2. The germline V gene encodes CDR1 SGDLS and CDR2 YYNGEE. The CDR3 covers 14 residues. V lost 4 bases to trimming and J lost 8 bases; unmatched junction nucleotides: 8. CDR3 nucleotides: TGTGCCAGCAGCCCCCCGGGGGGGCCGGATGAGCAGTTCTTC. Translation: CASSPPGGPDEQFF.

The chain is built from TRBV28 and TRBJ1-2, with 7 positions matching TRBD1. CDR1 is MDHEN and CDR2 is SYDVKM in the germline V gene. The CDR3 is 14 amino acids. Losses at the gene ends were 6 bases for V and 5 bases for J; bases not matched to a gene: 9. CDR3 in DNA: TGTGCCAGCAGGCCCGTGGACAGGACTTATGGCTACACCTTC. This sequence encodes CASRPVDRTYGYTF.